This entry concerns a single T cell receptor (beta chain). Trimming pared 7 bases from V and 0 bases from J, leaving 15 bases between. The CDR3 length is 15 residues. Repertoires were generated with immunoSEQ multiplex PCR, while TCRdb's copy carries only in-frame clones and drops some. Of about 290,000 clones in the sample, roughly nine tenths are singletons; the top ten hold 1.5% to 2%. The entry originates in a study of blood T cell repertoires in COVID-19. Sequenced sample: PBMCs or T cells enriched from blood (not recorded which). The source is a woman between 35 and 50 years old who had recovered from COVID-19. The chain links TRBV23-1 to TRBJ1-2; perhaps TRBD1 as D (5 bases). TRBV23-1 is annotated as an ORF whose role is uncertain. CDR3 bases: TGCGCCAGCATCCCCTGGGGCAGGCCTAACTATGGCTACACCTTC. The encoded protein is CASIPWGRPNYGYTF.